The clone carrying this TCR beta chain was detected only once. The antigen is unknown. Treatment denoted: over 15 received Ad26.COV2.S at low or high dose, single or two shots; several received placebo; per-sample allocation not given. Specimens were obtained on day 63 following the first vaccine or placebo injection. CDR3 size: 15 residues. Trimming took 0 bases from V and 4 from J; bases not matched to a gene: 5. Germline loops: CDR1 MNHEY, CDR2 SVGAGI. These data belong to a study of Ad26.COV2.S vaccination and SARS-CoV-2 variants. Study-wide points: Non-spike TCR breadth was similar in vaccine and placebo recipients.

Here immunoSEQ multiplex PCR was the method, and the copy in TCRdb shows in-frame clones only, minus some. This repertoire shows hundreds of thousands of clones, 87% found once; its top ten account for around 3.6%. The clonotype was recovered from a person aged 18-65 years who received the Ad26.COV2.S COVID-19 vaccine or a placebo. This specimen was peripheral blood, taken in a trial of Ad26.COV2.S vaccine versus placebo. The chain employs TRBV6-5 and TRBJ2-5, with TRBD2 identical over 7 bases. CDR3 amino acids: CASSYSRLAVETQYF. CDR3 in DNA: TGTGCCAGCAGTTACTCGCGTCTAGCGGTAGAGACCCAGTACTTC.